This TCR beta chain emerged from a study of cytomegalovirus exposure and HLA in healthy donors. Study outcomes and limitations: V- and J-gene trimming in TCR beta was tied to a missense DCLRE1C variant by an analysis performed later. Another analysis was done later, and it associated more than 15,000 TCR beta sequences with HLA alleles at 0.05 false discovery rate.

A word on this clone: Its matching antigen is unknown.

This PCR relied on a set of 60 Vbeta primers and 13 Jbeta primers. Repertoires were generated with immunoSEQ multiplex PCR, while TCRdb's copy carries only in-frame clones and drops some. The profile covers roughly 110,000 clones, with about 70% appearing a single time and roughly an eighth taken by the ten largest. From germline, CDR1 is SGDLS and CDR2 YYNGEE. The CDR3 runs to 16 residues. J gave up 5 bases and V 4 bases, and 10 bases lay outside the gene matches. The rearrangement joins TRBV9 to TRBJ2-5; 11 bases align to TRBD2. The sequencing input was PBMCs. This TCR derives from a woman aged 40 to 49 in good health and CMV-seropositive. DNA of the CDR3: TGTGCCAGCAGCACCTCCGGGACTAGCGGTGGGGAGACCCAGTACTTC. This codes for CASSTSGTSGGETQYF.